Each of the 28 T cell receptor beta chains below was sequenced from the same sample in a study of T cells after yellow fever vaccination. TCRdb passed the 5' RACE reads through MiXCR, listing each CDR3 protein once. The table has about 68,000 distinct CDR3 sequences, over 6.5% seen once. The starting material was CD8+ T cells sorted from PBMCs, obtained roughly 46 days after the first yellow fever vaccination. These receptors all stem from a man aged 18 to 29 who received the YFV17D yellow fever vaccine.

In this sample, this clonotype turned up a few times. The CDR3 region is CASSPDRVTYEQYF. DNA of the CDR3: TGTGCCAGCAGCCCGGACAGGGTTACCTACGAGCAGTACTTC. The V call is TRBV6-5, the J call TRBJ2-7; the match to TRBD1 covers 8 bases. Trimming cost V 6 bases and J 2 bases; bases outside gene matches: 6. The CDR3 has 14 residues. Germline values: CDR1 MNHEY, CDR2 SVGAGI.

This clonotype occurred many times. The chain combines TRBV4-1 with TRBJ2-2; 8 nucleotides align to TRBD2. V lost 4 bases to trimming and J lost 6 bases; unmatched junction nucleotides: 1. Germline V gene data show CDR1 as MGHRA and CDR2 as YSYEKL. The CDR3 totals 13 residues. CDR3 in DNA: TGCGCCAGCAGCCTGGGACTAGCCGGGGAGCTGTTTTTT. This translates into CASSLGLAGELFF.

The CDR3 DNA is TGCAGTGCTTGGTTAACGCGCCACACAGATACGCAGTATTTT. This translates into CSAWLTRHTDTQYF. The V call is TRBV20-1, the J call TRBJ2-3; D is ambiguous. CDR3 length equals 14 residues. The germline V gene encodes CDR1 DFQATT and CDR2 SNEGSKA (reference sequence). V gave up 5 bases and J gave up 2 bases, with 14 bases separating them.

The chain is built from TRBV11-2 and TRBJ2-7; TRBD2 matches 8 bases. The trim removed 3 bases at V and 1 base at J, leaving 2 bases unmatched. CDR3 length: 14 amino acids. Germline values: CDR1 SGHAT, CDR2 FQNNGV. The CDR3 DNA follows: TGTGCCAGCAGCTTTTCGGGGGGGTCCTACGAGCAGTACGTC. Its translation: CASSFSGGSYEQYV.

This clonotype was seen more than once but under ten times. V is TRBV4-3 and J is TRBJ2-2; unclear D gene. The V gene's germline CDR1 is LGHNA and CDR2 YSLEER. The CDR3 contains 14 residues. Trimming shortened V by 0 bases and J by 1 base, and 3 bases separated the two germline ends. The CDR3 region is CASSQEQNTGELFF. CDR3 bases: TGCGCCAGCAGCCAAGAACAGAACACCGGGGAGCTGTTTTTT.

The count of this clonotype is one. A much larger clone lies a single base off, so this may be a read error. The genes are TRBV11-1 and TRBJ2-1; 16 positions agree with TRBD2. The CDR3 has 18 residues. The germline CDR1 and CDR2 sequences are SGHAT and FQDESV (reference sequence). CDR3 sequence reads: CARRFGTSGGVLGNEQFF. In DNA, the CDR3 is TGTGCCCGCAGATTTGGGACTAGCGGGGGGGTCCTTGGGAATGAGCAGTTCTTC.

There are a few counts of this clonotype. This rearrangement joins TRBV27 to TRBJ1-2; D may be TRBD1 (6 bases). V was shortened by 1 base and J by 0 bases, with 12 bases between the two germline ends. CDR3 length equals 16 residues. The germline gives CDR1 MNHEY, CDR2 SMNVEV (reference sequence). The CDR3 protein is CASSLFAGATNYGYTF. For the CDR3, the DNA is TGTGCCAGCAGTTTATTTGCAGGGGCAACTAACTATGGCTACACCTTC.

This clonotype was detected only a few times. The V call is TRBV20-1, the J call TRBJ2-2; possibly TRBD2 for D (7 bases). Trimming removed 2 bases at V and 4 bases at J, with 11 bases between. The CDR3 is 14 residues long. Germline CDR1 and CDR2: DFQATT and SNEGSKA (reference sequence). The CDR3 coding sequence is TGCAGTGCTAGAAAGGGAGGGGGCACCGGGGAGCTGTTTTTT. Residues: CSARKGGGTGELFF.

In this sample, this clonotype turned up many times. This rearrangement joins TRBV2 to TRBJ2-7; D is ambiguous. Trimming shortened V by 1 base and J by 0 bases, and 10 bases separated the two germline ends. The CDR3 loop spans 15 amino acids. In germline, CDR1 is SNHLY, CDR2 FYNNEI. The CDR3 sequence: CASSEVFDPSYEQYF. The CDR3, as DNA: TGTGCCAGCAGTGAAGTCTTCGATCCCTCCTACGAGCAGTACTTC.

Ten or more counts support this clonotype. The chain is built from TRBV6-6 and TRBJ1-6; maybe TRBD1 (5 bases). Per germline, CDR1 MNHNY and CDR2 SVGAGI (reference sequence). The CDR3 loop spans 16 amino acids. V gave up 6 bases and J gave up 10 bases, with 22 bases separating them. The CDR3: CASRINTGPRGSPLHF. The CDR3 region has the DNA TGTGCCAGCAGGATAAATACGGGACCCCGGGGCTCACCCCTCCACTTT.

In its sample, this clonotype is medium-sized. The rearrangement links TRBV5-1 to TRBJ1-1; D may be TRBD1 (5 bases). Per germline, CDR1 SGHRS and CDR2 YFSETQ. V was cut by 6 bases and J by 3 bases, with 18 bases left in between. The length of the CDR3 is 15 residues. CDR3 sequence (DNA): TGCGCCAGCAAGGAACCTCGCGTAGGGGACACTGAAGCTTTCTTT. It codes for CASKEPRVGDTEAFF.

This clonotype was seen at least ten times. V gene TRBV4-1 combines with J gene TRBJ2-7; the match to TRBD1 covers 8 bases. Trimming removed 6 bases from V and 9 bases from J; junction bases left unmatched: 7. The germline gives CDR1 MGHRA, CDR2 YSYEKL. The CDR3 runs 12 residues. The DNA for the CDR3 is TGCGCCAGCAGGCACCCAGGGGGCATGCAGTACTTC. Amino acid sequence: CASRHPGGMQYF.

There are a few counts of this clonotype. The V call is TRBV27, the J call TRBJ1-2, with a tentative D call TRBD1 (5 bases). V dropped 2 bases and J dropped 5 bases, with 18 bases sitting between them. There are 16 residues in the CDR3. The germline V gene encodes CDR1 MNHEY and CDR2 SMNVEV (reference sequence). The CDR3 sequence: CASSLTGGDGIYGYTF. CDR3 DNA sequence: TGTGCCAGCAGTTTAACTGGAGGGGACGGAATTTATGGCTACACCTTC.

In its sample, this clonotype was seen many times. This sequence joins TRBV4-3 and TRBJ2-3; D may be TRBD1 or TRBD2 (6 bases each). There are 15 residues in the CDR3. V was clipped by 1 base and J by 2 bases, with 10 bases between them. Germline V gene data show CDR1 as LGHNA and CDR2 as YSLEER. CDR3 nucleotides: TGCGCCAGCAGCCAAGTGAGGGGGGCCACAGATACGCAGTATTTT. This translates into CASSQVRGATDTQYF.

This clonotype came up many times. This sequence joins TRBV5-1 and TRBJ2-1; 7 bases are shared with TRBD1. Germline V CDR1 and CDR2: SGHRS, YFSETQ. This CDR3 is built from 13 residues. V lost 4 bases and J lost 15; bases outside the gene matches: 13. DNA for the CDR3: TGCGCCAGCAGCCCAGACAGGGATCTATTATGGTTCTTC. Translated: CASSPDRDLLWFF.

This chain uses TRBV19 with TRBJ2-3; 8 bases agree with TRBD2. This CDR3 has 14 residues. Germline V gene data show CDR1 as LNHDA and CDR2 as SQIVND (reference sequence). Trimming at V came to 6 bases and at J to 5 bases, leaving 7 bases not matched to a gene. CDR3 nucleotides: TGTGCCAGTAGCCCGGGACTAGTAGGAGATACGCAGTATTTT. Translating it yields CASSPGLVGDTQYF.

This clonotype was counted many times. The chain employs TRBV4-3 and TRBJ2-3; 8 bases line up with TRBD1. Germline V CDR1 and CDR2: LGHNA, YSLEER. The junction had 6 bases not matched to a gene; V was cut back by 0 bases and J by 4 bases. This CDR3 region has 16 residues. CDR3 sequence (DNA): TGCGCCAGCAGCCAAGATCTAGGACAGGGATCAGATACGCAGTATTTT. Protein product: CASSQDLGQGSDTQYF.

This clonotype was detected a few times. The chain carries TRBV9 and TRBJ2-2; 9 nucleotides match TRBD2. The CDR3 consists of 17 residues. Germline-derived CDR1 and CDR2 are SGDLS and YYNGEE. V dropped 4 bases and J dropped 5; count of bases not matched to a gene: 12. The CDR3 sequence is CASSSPAGGTRTGELFF. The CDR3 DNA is TGTGCCAGCAGCTCTCCCGCGGGGGGGACGCGGACCGGGGAGCTGTTTTTT.

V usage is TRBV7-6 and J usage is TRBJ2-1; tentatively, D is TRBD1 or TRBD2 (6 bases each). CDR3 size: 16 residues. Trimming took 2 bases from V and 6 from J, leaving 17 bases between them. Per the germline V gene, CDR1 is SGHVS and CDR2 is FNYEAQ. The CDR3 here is CASSLMVPGASNEQFF. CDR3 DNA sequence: TGTGCCAGCAGCTTAATGGTTCCGGGGGCCTCCAATGAGCAGTTCTTC.

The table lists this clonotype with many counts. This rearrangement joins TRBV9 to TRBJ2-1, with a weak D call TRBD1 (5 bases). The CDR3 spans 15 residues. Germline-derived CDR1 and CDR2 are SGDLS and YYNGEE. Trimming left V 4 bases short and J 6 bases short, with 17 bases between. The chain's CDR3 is CASSTWTKRVNEQFF. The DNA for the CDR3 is TGTGCCAGCAGCACCTGGACAAAGAGAGTCAATGAGCAGTTCTTC.

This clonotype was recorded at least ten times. CDR3 coding DNA: TGTGCCAGCAGCAAACGCCCAGGGGACGAGCAGTACTTC. As protein: CASSKRPGDEQYF. The rearrangement uses TRBV21-1 and TRBJ2-7; the tabulated D call, TRBD1, remains unverified against the DNA. TRBV21-1 is termed a pseudogene. This CDR3 has 13 amino acids.

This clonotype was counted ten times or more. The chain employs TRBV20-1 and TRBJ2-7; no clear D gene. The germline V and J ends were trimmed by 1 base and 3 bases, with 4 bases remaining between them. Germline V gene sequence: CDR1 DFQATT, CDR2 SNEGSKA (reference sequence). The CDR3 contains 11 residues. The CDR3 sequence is CSARGGYEQYF. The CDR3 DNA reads TGCAGTGCTAGAGGGGGCTACGAGCAGTACTTC.

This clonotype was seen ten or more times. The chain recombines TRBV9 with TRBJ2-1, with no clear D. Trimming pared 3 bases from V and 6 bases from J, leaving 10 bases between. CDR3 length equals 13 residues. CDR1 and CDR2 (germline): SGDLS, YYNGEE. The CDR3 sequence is CASSGGSGNEQFF. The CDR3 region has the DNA TGTGCCAGCAGCGGGGGATCGGGCAATGAGCAGTTCTTC.

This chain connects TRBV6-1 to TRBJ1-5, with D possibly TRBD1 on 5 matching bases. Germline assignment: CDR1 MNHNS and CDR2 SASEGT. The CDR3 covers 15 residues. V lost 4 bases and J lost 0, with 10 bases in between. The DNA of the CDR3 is TGTGCCAGCAGTGGACAGATTTATAGCAATCAGCCCCAGCATTTT. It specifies CASSGQIYSNQPQHF.

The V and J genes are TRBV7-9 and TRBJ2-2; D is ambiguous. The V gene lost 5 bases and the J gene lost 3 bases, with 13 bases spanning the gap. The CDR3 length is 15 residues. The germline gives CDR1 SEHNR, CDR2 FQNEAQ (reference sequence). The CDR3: CASSPKSTDTGELFF. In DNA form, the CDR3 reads TGTGCCAGCAGCCCAAAATCCACGGACACCGGGGAGCTGTTTTTT.

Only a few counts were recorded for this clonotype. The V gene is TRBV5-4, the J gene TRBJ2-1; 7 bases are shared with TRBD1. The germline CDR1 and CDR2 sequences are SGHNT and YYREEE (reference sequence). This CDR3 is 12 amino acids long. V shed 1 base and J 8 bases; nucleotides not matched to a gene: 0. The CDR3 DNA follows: TGTGCCAGCAGCTTGACAGGGGATGAGCAGTTCTTC. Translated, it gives CASSLTGDEQFF.

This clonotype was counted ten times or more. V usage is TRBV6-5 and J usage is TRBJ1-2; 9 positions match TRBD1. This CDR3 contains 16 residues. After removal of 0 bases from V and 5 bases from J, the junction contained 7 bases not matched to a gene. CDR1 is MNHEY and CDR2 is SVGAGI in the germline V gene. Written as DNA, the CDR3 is TGTGCCAGCAGTTACTCGATTAACAGGGGGCTTTATGGCTACACCTTC. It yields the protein CASSYSINRGLYGYTF.

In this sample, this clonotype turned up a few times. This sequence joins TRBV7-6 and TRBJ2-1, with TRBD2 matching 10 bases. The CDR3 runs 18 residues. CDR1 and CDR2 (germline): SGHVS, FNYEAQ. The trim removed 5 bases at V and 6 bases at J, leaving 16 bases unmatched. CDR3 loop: CASSVISGGNDKVNEQFF. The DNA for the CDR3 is TGTGCCAGCAGCGTTATTAGCGGGGGGAACGATAAAGTCAATGAGCAGTTCTTC. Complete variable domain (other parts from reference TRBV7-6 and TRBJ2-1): GAGVSQSPRYKVTKRGQDVALRCDPISGHVSLYWYRQALGQGPEFLTYFNYEAQQDKSGLPNDRFSAERPEGSISTLTIQRTEQRDSAMYRCASSVISGGNDKVNEQFFGPGTRLTVL.